This T cell receptor (beta chain) was observed in a study of T cell responses to AZD1222 COVID-19 vaccine. Overall study context: Second-dose groups at about 4 or about 12 weeks were pooled.

The CDR3 length is 15 residues. V was shortened by 0 bases and J by 0 bases, with 9 bases between the two germline ends. Germline V gene lookup returns CDR1 MNHEY and CDR2 SVGEGT. Study observations and caveats: Receipt of two AZD1222 doses was followed by a rise in Spike-specific TCR breadth and depth. Among AZD1222 vaccinees, only five to seven were seropositive at baseline.

Clones were sequenced by immunoSEQ multiplex PCR, and TCRdb holds only the in-frame ones, with some missing. Of roughly 250,000 clones listed, approximately 93% are singletons. On this clone: Its antigen is currently unknown.

Material: peripheral blood, obtained on day 0 of AZD1222 vaccination. The rearrangement links TRBV6-2 or TRBV6-3 to TRBJ2-7; D unclear. This clonotype originated in an adult in good health. The CDR3 protein is CASSYSETYSYEQYF. Here the CDR3 DNA reads TGTGCCAGCAGTTACTCCGAGACCTACTCCTACGAGCAGTACTTC.